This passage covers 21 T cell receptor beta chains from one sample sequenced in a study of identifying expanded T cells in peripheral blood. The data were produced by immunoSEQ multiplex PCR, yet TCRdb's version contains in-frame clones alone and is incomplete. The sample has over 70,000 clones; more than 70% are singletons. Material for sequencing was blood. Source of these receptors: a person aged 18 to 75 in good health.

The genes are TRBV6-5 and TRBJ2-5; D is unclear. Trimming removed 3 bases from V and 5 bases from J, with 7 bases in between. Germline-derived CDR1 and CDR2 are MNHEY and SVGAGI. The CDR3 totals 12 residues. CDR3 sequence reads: CASSYGRETQYF. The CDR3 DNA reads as TGTGCCAGCAGTTATGGGCGGGAGACCCAGTACTTC.

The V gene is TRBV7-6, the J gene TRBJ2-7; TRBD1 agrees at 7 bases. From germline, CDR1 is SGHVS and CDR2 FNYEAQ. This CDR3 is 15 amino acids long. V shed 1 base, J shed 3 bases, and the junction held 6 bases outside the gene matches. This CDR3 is CASSLDTRQGYEQYF. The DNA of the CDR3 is TGTGCCAGCAGCTTAGATACGCGACAGGGCTACGAGCAGTACTTC. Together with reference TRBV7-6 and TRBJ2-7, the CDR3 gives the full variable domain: GAGVSQSPRYKVTKRGQDVALRCDPISGHVSLYWYRQALGQGPEFLTYFNYEAQQDKSGLPNDRFSAERPEGSISTLTIQRTEQRDSAMYRCASSLDTRQGYEQYFGPGTRLTVT.

The CDR3 protein is CASSPAASGGNQETQYF. The CDR3 region has the DNA TGTGCCAGCAGCCCTGCAGCTAGCGGGGGAAACCAAGAGACCCAGTACTTC. V is TRBV5-8 and J is TRBJ2-5; TRBD2 matches 10 bases. Germline trimming cut 4 bases from V and 0 bases from J; bases unmatched to any gene: 9. This CDR3 is built from 17 residues. CDR1 is SGHTS, CDR2 YDEGEE, per germline.

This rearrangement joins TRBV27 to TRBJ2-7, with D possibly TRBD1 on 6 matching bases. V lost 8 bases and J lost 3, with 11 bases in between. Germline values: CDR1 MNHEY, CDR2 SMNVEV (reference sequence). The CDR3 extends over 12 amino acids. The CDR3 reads CASGGQYYEQYF. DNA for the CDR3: TGTGCCAGCGGTGGACAGTACTACGAGCAGTACTTC.

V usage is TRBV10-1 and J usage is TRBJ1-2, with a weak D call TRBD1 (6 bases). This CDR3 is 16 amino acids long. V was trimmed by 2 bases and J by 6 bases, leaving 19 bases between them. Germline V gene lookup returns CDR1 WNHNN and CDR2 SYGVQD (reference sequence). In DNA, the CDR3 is TGCGCCAGCAGTGAGCCCCCGGTTGAGGGGGGCCATGGCTACACCTTC. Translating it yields CASSEPPVEGGHGYTF.

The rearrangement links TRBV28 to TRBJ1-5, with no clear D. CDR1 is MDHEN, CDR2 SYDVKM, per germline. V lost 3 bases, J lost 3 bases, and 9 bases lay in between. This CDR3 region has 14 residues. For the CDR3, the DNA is TGTGCCAGCAGTTTTGGGAGGGCCAATCAGCCCCAGCATTTT. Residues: CASSFGRANQPQHF.

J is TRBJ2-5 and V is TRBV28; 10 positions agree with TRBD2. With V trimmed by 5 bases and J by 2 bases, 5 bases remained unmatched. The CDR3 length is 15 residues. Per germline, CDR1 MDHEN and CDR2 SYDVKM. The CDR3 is CASSIPSGGQETQYF. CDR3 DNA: TGTGCCAGCAGTATCCCTAGCGGGGGTCAAGAGACCCAGTACTTC. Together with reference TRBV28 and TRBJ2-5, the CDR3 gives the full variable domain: DVKVTQSSRYLVKRTGEKVFLECVQDMDHENMFWYRQDPGLGLRLIYFSYDVKMKEKGDIPEGYSVSREKKERFSLILESASTNQTSMYLCASSIPSGGQETQYFGPGTRLLVL.

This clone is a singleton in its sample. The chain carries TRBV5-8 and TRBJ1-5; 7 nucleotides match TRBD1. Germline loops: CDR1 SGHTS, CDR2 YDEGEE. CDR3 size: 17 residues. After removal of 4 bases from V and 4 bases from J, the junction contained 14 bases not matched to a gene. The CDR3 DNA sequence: TGTGCCAGCAGCCCCGGGACAGACTCCGATTATAATCAGCCCCAGCATTTT. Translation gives CASSPGTDSDYNQPQHF.

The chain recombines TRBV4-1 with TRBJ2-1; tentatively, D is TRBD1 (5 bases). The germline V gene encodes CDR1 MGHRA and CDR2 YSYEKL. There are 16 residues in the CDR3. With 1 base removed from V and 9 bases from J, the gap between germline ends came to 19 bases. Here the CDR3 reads CASSQAELVQAAEQFF. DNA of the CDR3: TGCGCCAGCAGCCAAGCGGAGCTGGTACAGGCCGCTGAGCAGTTCTTC.

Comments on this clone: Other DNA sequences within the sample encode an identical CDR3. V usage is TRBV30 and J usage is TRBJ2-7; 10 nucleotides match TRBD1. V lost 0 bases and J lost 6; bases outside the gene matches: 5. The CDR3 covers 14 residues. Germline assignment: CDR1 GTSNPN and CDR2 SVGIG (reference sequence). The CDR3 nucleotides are TGTGCCTGGAGTGTTGGGACAGGGGCGGGCGAGCAGTACTTC. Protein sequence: CAWSVGTGAGEQYF.

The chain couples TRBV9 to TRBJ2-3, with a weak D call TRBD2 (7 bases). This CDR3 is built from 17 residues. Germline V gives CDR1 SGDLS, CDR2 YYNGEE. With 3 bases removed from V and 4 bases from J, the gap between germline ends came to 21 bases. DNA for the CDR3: TGTGCCAGCAGCGCGATGTGGGGAAGAGGGGGGGCAGATACGCAGTATTTT. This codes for CASSAMWGRGGADTQYF.

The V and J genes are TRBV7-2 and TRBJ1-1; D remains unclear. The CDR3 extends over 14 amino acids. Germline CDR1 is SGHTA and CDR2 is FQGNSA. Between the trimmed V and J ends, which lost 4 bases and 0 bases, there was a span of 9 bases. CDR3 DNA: TGTGCCAGCAGCTCCCCGAGGCTGAACACTGAAGCTTTCTTT. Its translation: CASSSPRLNTEAFF. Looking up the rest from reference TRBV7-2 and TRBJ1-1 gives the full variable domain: GAGVSQSPSNKVTEKGKDVELRCDPISGHTALYWYRQSLGQGLEFLIYFQGNSAPDKSGLPSDRFSAERTGGSVSTLTIQRTQQEDSAVYLCASSSPRLNTEAFFGQGTRLTVV.

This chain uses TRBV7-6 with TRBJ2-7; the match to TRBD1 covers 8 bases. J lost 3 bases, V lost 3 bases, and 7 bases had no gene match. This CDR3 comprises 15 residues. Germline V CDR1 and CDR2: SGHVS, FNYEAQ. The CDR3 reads CASSFQGASVYEQYF. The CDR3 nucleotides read TGTGCCAGCAGCTTCCAGGGGGCAAGCGTCTACGAGCAGTACTTC.

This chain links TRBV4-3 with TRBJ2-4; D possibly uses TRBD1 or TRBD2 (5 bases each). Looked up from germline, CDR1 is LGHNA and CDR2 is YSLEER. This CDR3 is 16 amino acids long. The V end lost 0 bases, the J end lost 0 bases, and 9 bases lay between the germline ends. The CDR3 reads CASSQDLGTAKNIQYF. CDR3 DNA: TGCGCCAGCAGCCAAGATTTAGGGACAGCCAAAAACATTCAGTACTTC.

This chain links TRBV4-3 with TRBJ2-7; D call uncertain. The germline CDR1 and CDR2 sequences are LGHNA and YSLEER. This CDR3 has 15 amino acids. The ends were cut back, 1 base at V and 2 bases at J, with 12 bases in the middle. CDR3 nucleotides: TGCGCCAGCAGCCAAGGGTTCCGATTCACCTACGAGCAGTACTTC. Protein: CASSQGFRFTYEQYF.

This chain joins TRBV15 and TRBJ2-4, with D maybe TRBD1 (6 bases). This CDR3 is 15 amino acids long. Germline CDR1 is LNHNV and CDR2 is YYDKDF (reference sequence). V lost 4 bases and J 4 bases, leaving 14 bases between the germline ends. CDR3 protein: CATSTTLQGKNIQYF. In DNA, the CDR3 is TGTGCCACCAGCACAACTTTACAGGGAAAAAACATTCAGTACTTC.

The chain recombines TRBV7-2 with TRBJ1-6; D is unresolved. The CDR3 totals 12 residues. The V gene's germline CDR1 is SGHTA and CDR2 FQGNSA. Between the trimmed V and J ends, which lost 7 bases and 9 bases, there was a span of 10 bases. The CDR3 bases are TGTGCCAGCATGGCATGGGGTTCACCCCTCCACTTT. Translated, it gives CASMAWGSPLHF.

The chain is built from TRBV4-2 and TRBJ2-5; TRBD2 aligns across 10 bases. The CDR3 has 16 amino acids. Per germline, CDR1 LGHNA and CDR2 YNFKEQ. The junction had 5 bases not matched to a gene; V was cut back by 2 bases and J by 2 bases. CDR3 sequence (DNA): TGTGCCAGCAGCCAACCCAGCGGGGGGGCTCAAGAGACCCAGTACTTC. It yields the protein CASSQPSGGAQETQYF.

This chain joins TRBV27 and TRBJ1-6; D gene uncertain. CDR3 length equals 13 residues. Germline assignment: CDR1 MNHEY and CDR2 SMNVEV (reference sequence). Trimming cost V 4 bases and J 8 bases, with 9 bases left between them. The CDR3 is CASSYNWDSPLHF. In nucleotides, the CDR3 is TGTGCCAGCAGTTATAATTGGGATTCACCCCTCCACTTT.

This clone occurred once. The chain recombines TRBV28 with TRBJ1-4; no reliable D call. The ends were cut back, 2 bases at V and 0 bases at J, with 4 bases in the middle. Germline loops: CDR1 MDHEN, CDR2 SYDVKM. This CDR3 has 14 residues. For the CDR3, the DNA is TGTGCCAGCAGTTTAAACCCAACTAATGAAAAACTGTTTTTT. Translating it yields CASSLNPTNEKLFF.

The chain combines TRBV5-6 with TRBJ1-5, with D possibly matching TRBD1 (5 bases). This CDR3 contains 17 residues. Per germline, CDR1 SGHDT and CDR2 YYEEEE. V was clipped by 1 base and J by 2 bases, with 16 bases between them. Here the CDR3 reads CASSLMGPTTGNQPQHF. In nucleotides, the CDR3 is TGTGCCAGCAGCTTGATGGGACCAACCACGGGCAATCAGCCCCAGCATTTT.